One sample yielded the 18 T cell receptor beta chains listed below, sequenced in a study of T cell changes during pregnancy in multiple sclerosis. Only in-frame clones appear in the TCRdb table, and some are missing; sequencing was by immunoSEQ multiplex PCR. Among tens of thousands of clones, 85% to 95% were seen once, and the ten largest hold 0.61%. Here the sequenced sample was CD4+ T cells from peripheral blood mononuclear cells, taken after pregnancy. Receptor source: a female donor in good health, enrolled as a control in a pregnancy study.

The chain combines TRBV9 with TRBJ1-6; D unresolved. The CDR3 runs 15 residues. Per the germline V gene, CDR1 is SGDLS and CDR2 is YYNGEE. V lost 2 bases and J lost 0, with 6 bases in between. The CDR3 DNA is TGTGCCAGCAGCGTCTCCGTCTCCTATAATTCACCCCTCCACTTT. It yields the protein CASSVSVSYNSPLHF.

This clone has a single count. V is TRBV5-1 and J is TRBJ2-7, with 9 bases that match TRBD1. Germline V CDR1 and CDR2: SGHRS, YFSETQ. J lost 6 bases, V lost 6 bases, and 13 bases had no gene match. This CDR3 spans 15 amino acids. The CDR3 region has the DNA TGCGCCAGCACTTCCCCCGGGACAGGGTCGGCCGAGCAGTACTTC. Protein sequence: CASTSPGTGSAEQYF.

CDR3 protein: CASSPGVEGASEQYF. In nucleotides, the CDR3 is TGCGCCAGCAGCCCGGGGGTTGAGGGGGCCTCCGAGCAGTACTTC. The chain has TRBV5-1 and TRBJ2-7; TRBD1 is a possible D gene (7 bases). V was pared by 4 bases and J by 6 bases, with 20 bases between. Germline V gene sequence: CDR1 SGHRS, CDR2 YFSETQ. The CDR3 is 15 residues long.

The DNA of the CDR3 is TGCGCCAGCAGCTTGGCTGAGACAGGGACTGGCTACACCTTC. Encoded protein: CASSLAETGTGYTF. This rearrangement joins TRBV5-1 to TRBJ1-2; 7 positions agree with TRBD1. The CDR3 has 14 residues. The germline V gene encodes CDR1 SGHRS and CDR2 YFSETQ. V trimming: 0 bases; J trimming: 7 bases; junction bases outside the gene matches: 6. Full variable domain (rest looked up from reference TRBV5-1 and TRBJ1-2): KAGVTQTPRYLIKTRGQQVTLSCSPISGHRSVSWYQQTPGQGLQFLFEYFSETQRNKGNFPGRFSGRQFSNSRSEMNVSTLELGDSALYLCASSLAETGTGYTFGSGTRLTVV.

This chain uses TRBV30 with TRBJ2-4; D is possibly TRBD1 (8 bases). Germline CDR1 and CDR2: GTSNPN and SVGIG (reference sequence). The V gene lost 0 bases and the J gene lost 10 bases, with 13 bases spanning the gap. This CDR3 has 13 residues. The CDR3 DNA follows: TGTGCCTGGAGTGTCTCACAGGGGGGGATTCAGTACTTC. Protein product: CAWSVSQGGIQYF.

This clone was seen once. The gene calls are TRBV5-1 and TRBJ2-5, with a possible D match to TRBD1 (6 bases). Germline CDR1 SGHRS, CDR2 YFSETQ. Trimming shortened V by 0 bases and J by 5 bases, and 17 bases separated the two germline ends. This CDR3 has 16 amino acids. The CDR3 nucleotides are TGCGCCAGCAGCTTGGCCGGCAGGGGCGGTGGCGAGACCCAGTACTTC. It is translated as CASSLAGRGGGETQYF. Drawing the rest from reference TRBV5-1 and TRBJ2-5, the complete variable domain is KAGVTQTPRYLIKTRGQQVTLSCSPISGHRSVSWYQQTPGQGLQFLFEYFSETQRNKGNFPGRFSGRQFSNSRSEMNVSTLELGDSALYLCASSLAGRGGGETQYFGPGTRLLVL.

CDR3 nucleotides: TGTGCCAGAAGCCCGAACGCAAACCGGGACAGAGTTTCCTACGAGCAGTACTTC. This gives the protein CARSPNANRDRVSYEQYF. The chain carries TRBV5-3 and TRBJ2-7; TRBD1 agrees at 7 bases. TRBV5-3 is recorded as an ORF, its role being uncertain. V lost 4 bases and J lost 1; bases outside the gene matches: 17. The CDR3 contains 18 residues.

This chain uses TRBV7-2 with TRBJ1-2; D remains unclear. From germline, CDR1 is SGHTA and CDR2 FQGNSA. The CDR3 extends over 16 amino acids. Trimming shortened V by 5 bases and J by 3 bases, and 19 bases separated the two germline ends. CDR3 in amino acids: CASSVDPGRLYYGYTF. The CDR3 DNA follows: TGTGCCAGCAGCGTAGACCCCGGGAGATTATACTATGGCTACACCTTC. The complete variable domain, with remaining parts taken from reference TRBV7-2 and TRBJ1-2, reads GAGVSQSPSNKVTEKGKDVELRCDPISGHTALYWYRQSLGQGLEFLIYFQGNSAPDKSGLPSDRFSAERTGGSVSTLTIQRTQQEDSAVYLCASSVDPGRLYYGYTFGSGTRLTVV.

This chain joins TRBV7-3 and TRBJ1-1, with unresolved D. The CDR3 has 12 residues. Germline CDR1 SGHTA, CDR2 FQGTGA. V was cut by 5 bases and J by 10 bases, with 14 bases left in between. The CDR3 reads CASSPRSGAAFF. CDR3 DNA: TGTGCCAGCAGCCCCCGGTCGGGTGCAGCTTTCTTT.

CDR3 in amino acids: CSAQGDTIYF. The CDR3 coding sequence is TGCAGTGCCCAGGGGGATACCATATATTTT. J is TRBJ1-3 and V is TRBV20-1, with TRBD1 identical over 7 bases. Germline V gene sequence: CDR1 DFQATT, CDR2 SNEGSKA (reference sequence). This CDR3 is 10 amino acids long. V gave up 6 bases and J gave up 10 bases; unmatched junction bases: 3.

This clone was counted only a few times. The CDR3 spells CASSPRDRGANEQYF. CDR3 sequence (DNA): TGTGCCAGCTCCCCCAGGGACAGGGGAGCAAACGAGCAGTACTTC. The rearrangement joins TRBV18 to TRBJ2-7; TRBD1 matches 10 bases. The trim removed 6 bases at V and 5 bases at J, leaving 10 bases unmatched. This CDR3 has 15 residues. Germline V gene sequence: CDR1 KGHSH, CDR2 LQKENI.

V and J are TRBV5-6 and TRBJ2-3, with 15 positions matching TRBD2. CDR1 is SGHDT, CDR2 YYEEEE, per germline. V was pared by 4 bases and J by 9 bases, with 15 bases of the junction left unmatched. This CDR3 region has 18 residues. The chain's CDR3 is CASSPGLAGGPRTTTQYF. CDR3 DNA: TGTGCCAGCAGCCCGGGACTAGCGGGGGGCCCACGTACGACCACGCAGTATTTT.

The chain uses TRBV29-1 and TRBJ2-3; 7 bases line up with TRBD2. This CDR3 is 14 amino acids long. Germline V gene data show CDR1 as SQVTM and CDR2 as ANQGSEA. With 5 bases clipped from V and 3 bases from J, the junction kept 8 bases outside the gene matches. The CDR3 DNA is TGCAGCGTTCTGGTCGGGGGGTTAACAGATACGCAGTATTTT. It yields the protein CSVLVGGLTDTQYF.

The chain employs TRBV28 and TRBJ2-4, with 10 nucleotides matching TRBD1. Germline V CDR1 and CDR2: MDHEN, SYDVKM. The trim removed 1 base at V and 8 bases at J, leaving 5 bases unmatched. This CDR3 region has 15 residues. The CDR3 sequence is CASSLSGTGVDIQYF. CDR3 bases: TGTGCCAGCAGTTTATCAGGGACAGGGGTGGACATTCAGTACTTC.

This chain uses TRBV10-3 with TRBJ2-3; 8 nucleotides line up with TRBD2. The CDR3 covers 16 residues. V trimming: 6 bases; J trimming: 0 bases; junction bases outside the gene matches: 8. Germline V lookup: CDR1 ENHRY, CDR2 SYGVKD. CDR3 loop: CAIRDYTSGSTDTQYF. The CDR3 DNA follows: TGTGCCATCAGGGACTACACTAGCGGTAGCACAGATACGCAGTATTTT.

CDR3 protein: CASSLIRLRVGPEAFF. The CDR3 DNA is TGTGCCAGCAGCCTAATCAGGCTCCGCGTGGGCCCTGAAGCTTTCTTT. The chain combines TRBV5-8 with TRBJ1-1; unclear D gene. The CDR3 has 16 amino acids. Trimming shortened V by 4 bases and J by 6 bases, and 22 bases separated the two germline ends. The germline V gene encodes CDR1 SGHTS and CDR2 YDEGEE. Drawing the rest from reference TRBV5-8 and TRBJ1-1, the complete variable domain is EAGVTQSPTHLIKTRGQQATLRCSPISGHTSVYWYQQALGLGLQFLLWYDEGEERNRGNFPPRFSGRQFPNYSSELNVNALELEDSALYLCASSLIRLRVGPEAFFGQGTRLTVV.

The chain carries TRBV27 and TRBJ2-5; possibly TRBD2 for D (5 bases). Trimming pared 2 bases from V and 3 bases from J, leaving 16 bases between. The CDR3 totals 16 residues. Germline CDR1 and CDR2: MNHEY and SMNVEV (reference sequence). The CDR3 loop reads CASSLRGFASEETQYF. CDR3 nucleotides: TGTGCCAGCAGTTTACGAGGGTTTGCAAGCGAAGAGACCCAGTACTTC.

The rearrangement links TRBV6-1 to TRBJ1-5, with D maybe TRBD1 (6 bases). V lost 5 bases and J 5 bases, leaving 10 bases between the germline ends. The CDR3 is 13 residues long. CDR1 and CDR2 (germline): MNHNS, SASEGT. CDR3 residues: CASSPGVHQPQHF. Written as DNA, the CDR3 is TGTGCCAGCAGTCCAGGGGTACATCAGCCCCAGCATTTT.